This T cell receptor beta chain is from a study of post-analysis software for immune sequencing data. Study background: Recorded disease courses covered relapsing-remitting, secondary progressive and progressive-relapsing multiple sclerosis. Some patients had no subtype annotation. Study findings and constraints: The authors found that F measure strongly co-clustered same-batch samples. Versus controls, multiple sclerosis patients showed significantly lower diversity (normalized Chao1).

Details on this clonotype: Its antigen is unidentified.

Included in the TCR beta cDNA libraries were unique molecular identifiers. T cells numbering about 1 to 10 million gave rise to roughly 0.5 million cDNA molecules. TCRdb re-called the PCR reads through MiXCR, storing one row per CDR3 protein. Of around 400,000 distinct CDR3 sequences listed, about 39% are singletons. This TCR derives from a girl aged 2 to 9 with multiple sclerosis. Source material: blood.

The DNA of the CDR3 is TGTGCCACAGAGGGGTCAGGGGGGACTGAAGCTTTCTTT. It is translated as CATEGSGGTEAFF. J is TRBJ1-1 and V is TRBV12-3 or TRBV12-4; 7 bases are shared with TRBD1. This CDR3 spans 13 amino acids. Germline trimming cut 10 bases from V and 5 bases from J; bases unmatched to any gene: 10.